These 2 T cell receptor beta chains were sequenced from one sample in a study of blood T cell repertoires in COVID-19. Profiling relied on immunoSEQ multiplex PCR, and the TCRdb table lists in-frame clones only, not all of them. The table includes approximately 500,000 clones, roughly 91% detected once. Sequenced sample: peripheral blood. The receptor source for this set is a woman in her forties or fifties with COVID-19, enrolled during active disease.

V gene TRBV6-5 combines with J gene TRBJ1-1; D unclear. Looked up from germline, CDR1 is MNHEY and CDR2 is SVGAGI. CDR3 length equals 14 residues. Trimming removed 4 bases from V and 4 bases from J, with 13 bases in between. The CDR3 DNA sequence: TGTGCCAGCAGTTCCATAGCGGGGAGCACTGAAGCTTTCTTT. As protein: CASSSIAGSTEAFF.

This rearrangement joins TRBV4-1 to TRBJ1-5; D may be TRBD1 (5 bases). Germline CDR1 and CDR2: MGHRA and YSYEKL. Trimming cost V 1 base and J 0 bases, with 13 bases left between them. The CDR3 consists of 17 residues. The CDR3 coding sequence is TGCGCCAGCAGCCAAGGAGAAAGGGGTTATAGCAATCAGCCCCAGCATTTT. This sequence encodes CASSQGERGYSNQPQHF.